The subject of this entry is one T cell receptor (beta chain). There is no known antigen for this receptor. Per-base qualities were not stored, and no clone one base away is much larger. The CDR3 runs 16 residues from the cysteine to the phenylalanine. The retained sequence is limited to the CDR3, 48 bases, with the frame set at the first base. The germline V and J ends show losses of 5 bases and 4 bases respectively, and no gene match explains 8 bases of the junction. According to the germline V gene, CDR1 reads SGHAT and CDR2 reads FQNNGV. The treatment or condition label corresponds to: allogeneic hematopoietic cell transplantation with graft depleted of TCRalphabeta T cells and CD19 B cells. TCRalphabeta/CD19-depleted allogeneic hematopoietic cell grafts were given to the transplant recipients, all of whom were children. This sample is part of a study of T-cell reconstitution after alpha-beta-depleted transplantation in children (dated by TCRdb to 2016 to 2017). With regard to the full study: The study quantitatively tracked T-cell immune reconstitution after TCRalphabeta/CD19-depleted allogeneic hematopoietic cell transplantation in children using TCR repertoire profiling. Here is what the overall study found, with its caveats: The apparently early recovery of alphabetaT-cell counts about two months after transplant reportedly depended on only several hundred rapidly expanded clones that came from non-depleted graft cells. The high TCRbeta diversity at day 60 in some patients was ascribed to recipient T cells and intrathymic progenitors that had survived conditioning. The frequencies of hyperexpanded clones fell over the following months, and after one year, T-cell counts and TCRbeta diversity were mostly attributed to newly produced T cells.

Library preparation was by PCR. Data came from an Illumina HiSeq 2500. Molecular barcoding was employed in the preparation of TCR libraries, with unique molecular identifiers being used to normalize TCRbeta repertoire quantification. TCRdb redid the processing of the public reads, applying fastp at Q25 and MiXCR, and retained in-frame beta chains. Rows are combined by CDR3 protein, so each entry shows the most common genes and DNA. This sample lists 330,000 or so distinct CDR3 sequences; roughly 7.8% were detected once. 9.1% of the sample belongs to the ten largest clones. The sequence links TRBV11-2 to TRBJ2-2, and 9 junctional nucleotides match TRBD1. The sample was peripheral blood, taken 360 days after TCRalphabeta/CD19-depleted stem cell transplant. The clonotype originates from a female patient between 2 and 10 years old who had a stem cell transplant for Fanconi anemia, so the T cells may come from the graft donor. CDR3 protein: CASSPRTGVGTGELFF. The nucleotide sequence is TGTGCCAGCAGCCCCCGGACAGGGGTAGGCACCGGGGAGCTGTTTTTT. With the rest looked up from the reference TRBV11-2 and TRBJ2-2 genes rather than sequenced, the full variable domain is EAGVAQSPRYKIIEKRQSVAFWCNPISGHATLYWYQQILGQGPKLLIQFQNNGVVDDSQLPKDRFSAERLKGVDSTLKIQPAKLEDSAVYLCASSPRTGVGTGELFFGEGSRLTVL.